The source of this TCR beta chain is a study of T-cell memory formation after mild COVID-19. Across the whole study: The TCR clusters were mostly specific to one donor.

The authors produced TCR alpha and TCR beta cDNA libraries with sample barcodes and UMIs by 5'RACE using constant-segment primers. MiXCR, applied by TCRdb to the 5' RACE reads, yields one record per CDR3 protein. Among some 200,000 distinct CDR3 sequences, just over 9.5% were seen once, and the ten largest hold around 3.3%. Trimming removed 3 bases from V and 9 bases from J, with 20 bases in between. The CDR3 has 15 residues. Germline loops: CDR1 SGHDT, CDR2 YYEEEE. Study-wide results and caveats: For second-wave clones that peaked at day 37, SARS-CoV-2 specificity went unverified. Among clones contracting day 15 to 85, CD4/CD8 was balanced, whereas later expanders leaned CD4+.

Points on this clonotype: Its matching antigen is unknown.

Sequenced sample: PBMCs or a T cell subset sorted from them (not recorded which). This chain links TRBV5-6 with TRBJ2-3; D is possibly TRBD1 or TRBD2 (5 bases each). The source of this sequence is a man aged 18 to 29 who had mild COVID-19 (a few samples of this study predate the infection). Cell type and time point are not known. The CDR3 bases are TGTGCCAGCAGCTGGATTTCCGGGACGCCACTGACGCAGTATTTT. Encoded protein: CASSWISGTPLTQYF. Variable domain in full (rest from reference TRBV5-6 and TRBJ2-3): DAGVTQSPTHLIKTRGQQVTLRCSPKSGHDTVSWYQQALGQGPQFIFQYYEEEERQRGNFPDRFSGHQFPNYSSELNVNALLLGDSALYLCASSWISGTPLTQYFGPGTRLTVL.